The 17 T cell receptor beta chains below all came from one sample that was sequenced in a study of blood T cell repertoires in COVID-19. The method was immunoSEQ multiplex PCR; TCRdb's version includes in-frame clones alone and lacks a portion of them. The data show around 250,000 clones, about 89% seen once. The sequenced material came from PBMCs or T cells enriched from blood (not recorded which). Receptor source: a woman in her thirties who had recovered from COVID-19.

The J gene is TRBJ1-2, the V gene TRBV28, with D maybe TRBD1 (6 bases). Deletions cut 7 bases from V and 4 bases from J, with 13 bases between. Germline CDR1 MDHEN, CDR2 SYDVKM. This CDR3 spans 13 amino acids. CDR3 residues: CASTLDSSYGYTF. The CDR3 DNA reads as TGTGCCAGCACCCTGGACAGCTCCTATGGCTACACCTTC.

The chain is built from TRBV12-3 or TRBV12-4 and TRBJ1-3; no definite D call. The CDR3 extends over 12 amino acids. V was pared by 3 bases and J by 5 bases, with 5 bases between. CDR3 sequence: CASSFVRNTIYF. The DNA for the CDR3 is TGTGCCAGCAGTTTTGTCAGAAACACCATATATTTT.

This clone was detected only a few times. This chain joins TRBV7-2 and TRBJ2-7; weak D call: TRBD2 (5 bases). Germline loops: CDR1 SGHTA, CDR2 FQGNSA. V lost 0 bases to trimming and J lost 3 bases, with 9 bases between them. The CDR3 consists of 14 residues. The chain's CDR3 is CASSLAPEDYEQYF. The CDR3 DNA reads TGTGCCAGCAGCTTAGCCCCGGAGGACTACGAGCAGTACTTC. The variable domain in full, with the rest retrieved from reference TRBV7-2 and TRBJ2-7, is GAGVSQSPSNKVTEKGKDVELRCDPISGHTALYWYRQSLGQGLEFLIYFQGNSAPDKSGLPSDRFSAERTGGSVSTLTIQRTQQEDSAVYLCASSLAPEDYEQYFGPGTRLTVT.

The CDR3 bases are TGTGCCAGCTCACCACTCGTGACTAGGGGCTACAATGAGCAGTTCTTC. Translation: CASSPLVTRGYNEQFF. The chain uses TRBV18 and TRBJ2-1, with D perhaps TRBD2 (6 bases). Germline values: CDR1 KGHSH, CDR2 LQKENI. V was trimmed by 1 base and J by 3 bases, leaving 13 bases between them. The CDR3 totals 16 residues. The complete variable domain, with remaining parts taken from reference TRBV18 and TRBJ2-1, reads NAGVMQNPRHLVRRRGQEARLRCSPMKGHSHVYWYRQLPEEGLKFMVYLQKENIIDESGMPKERFSAEFPKEGPSILRIQQVVRGDSAAYFCASSPLVTRGYNEQFFGPGTRLTVL.

The chain combines TRBV28 with TRBJ1-2; 7 positions agree with TRBD1. The V gene's germline CDR1 is MDHEN and CDR2 SYDVKM. V dropped 6 bases and J dropped 4; count of bases not matched to a gene: 5. CDR3 size: 13 residues. The CDR3 sequence: CASSSQGVYGYTF. Written as DNA, the CDR3 is TGTGCCAGCAGCTCCCAGGGGGTCTATGGCTACACCTTC.

This rearrangement joins TRBV19 to TRBJ1-1; 8 nucleotides match TRBD1. There are 16 residues in the CDR3. Germline lookup yields CDR1 LNHDA and CDR2 SQIVND (reference sequence). V shed 5 bases, J shed 4 bases, and the junction held 12 bases outside the gene matches. The CDR3 DNA reads TGTGCCAGTAGTTACACCCCAGGGGGCGGTGGCACTGAAGCTTTCTTT. Encoded protein: CASSYTPGGGGTEAFF. The variable domain in full, completed from reference TRBV19 and TRBJ1-1, reads DGGITQSPKYLFRKEGQNVTLSCEQNLNHDAMYWYRQDPGQGLRLIYYSQIVNDFQKGDIAEGYSVSREKKESFPLTVTSAQKNPTAFYLCASSYTPGGGGTEAFFGQGTRLTVV.

The rearrangement uses TRBV11-3 and TRBJ2-1; the D gene is possibly TRBD2 (5 bases). Germline CDR1 is SGHNT and CDR2 is YENEEA. Trimming removed 9 bases at V and 6 bases at J, with 12 bases between. CDR3 length: 12 residues. The CDR3 DNA reads TGTGCCAGTGGAGGCGGTACCAATGAGCAGTTCTTC. Its translation: CASGGGTNEQFF.

This sequence joins TRBV28 and TRBJ2-2; D is unclear. V shed 7 bases and J shed 5 bases, with 11 bases lying between them. The length of the CDR3 is 13 residues. From germline, CDR1 is MDHEN and CDR2 SYDVKM. Here the CDR3 reads CASTHPRTGELFF. CDR3 sequence (DNA): TGTGCCAGCACCCACCCCCGGACCGGGGAGCTGTTTTTT.

The chain recombines TRBV6-5 with TRBJ1-3; a possible D gene is TRBD1 (6 bases). V lost 6 bases, J lost 2 bases, and 14 bases lay in between. In germline, CDR1 is MNHEY, CDR2 SVGAGI. The CDR3 spans 15 residues. The CDR3: CASRKQGQTGNTIYF. The CDR3 DNA sequence: TGTGCCAGCAGGAAACAGGGTCAGACTGGAAACACCATATATTTT.

The gene calls are TRBV30 and TRBJ1-4; D not resolved. V was cut by 5 bases and J by 7 bases, with 11 bases left in between. The CDR3 is made up of 12 amino acids. The V gene's germline CDR1 is GTSNPN and CDR2 SVGIG (reference sequence). For the CDR3, the DNA is TGTGCCTGGTCCCGGGAGGGTGAAAAACTGTTTTTT. Translation gives CAWSREGEKLFF.

The chain links TRBV7-8 to TRBJ2-1, with TRBD2 as a possible D gene (6 bases). The CDR3 contains 12 residues. Trimming pared 2 bases from V and 12 bases from J, leaving 11 bases between. Per germline, CDR1 SGHVS and CDR2 FQNEAQ. CDR3: CASSLSGSLQFF. CDR3 in DNA: TGTGCCAGCAGCTTATCCGGGAGCCTGCAGTTCTTC.

The chain carries TRBV4-1 and TRBJ1-5, with D tentatively TRBD1 (5 bases). Trimming removed 4 bases from V and 0 bases from J, with 16 bases in between. The CDR3 is 17 amino acids. The germline V gene has CDR1 MGHRA and CDR2 YSYEKL. CDR3 loop: CASSLLATDSSNQPQHF. DNA for the CDR3: TGCGCCAGCAGCCTCCTAGCGACAGATAGTAGCAATCAGCCCCAGCATTTT.

The gene calls are TRBV18 and TRBJ1-3; 9 bases map to TRBD1. The trim removed 1 base at V and 4 bases at J, leaving 5 bases unmatched. CDR3 length: 16 amino acids. Germline assignment: CDR1 KGHSH and CDR2 LQKENI. CDR3 in DNA: TGTGCCAGCTCACCACAACAGGGGGCAGGCGGAAACACCATATATTTT. It codes for CASSPQQGAGGNTIYF. Supplemented by reference TRBV18 and TRBJ1-3, the full variable domain reads NAGVMQNPRHLVRRRGQEARLRCSPMKGHSHVYWYRQLPEEGLKFMVYLQKENIIDESGMPKERFSAEFPKEGPSILRIQQVVRGDSAAYFCASSPQQGAGGNTIYFGEGSWLTVV.

The chain has TRBV28 and TRBJ1-1; D ambiguous. Looked up from germline, CDR1 is MDHEN and CDR2 is SYDVKM. The CDR3 is 14 amino acids. Trimming removed 6 bases from V and 10 bases from J, with 21 bases in between. The CDR3 here is CASSPTRTVEAAFF. In DNA form, the CDR3 reads TGTGCCAGCAGCCCGACTCGAACAGTGGAGGCAGCTTTCTTT.

The chain couples TRBV6-5 to TRBJ1-2; 9 bases match TRBD1. The trim removed 10 bases at V and 5 bases at J, leaving 2 bases unmatched. Germline CDR1 reads MNHEY; CDR2 reads SVGAGI. The CDR3 consists of 11 residues. This chain's CDR3 is CAIGQGYGYTF. The CDR3 coding sequence is TGTGCCATCGGACAGGGGTATGGCTACACCTTC.

In the case of this clone: Sequence at one end of the junction differs from germline and may be a read error. The CDR3 protein is CAGSLVRGQYEQYF. For the CDR3, the DNA is TGTGCCGGCAGTTTAGTTAGGGGCCAGTACGAGCAGTACTTC. The chain joins TRBV28 to TRBJ2-7, with D maybe TRBD1 (5 bases). This CDR3 is 14 amino acids long. Germline CDR1 reads MDHEN; CDR2 reads SYDVKM.

The J gene is TRBJ2-1, the V gene TRBV5-1; 7 nucleotides agree with TRBD2. Per the germline V gene, CDR1 is SGHRS and CDR2 is YFSETQ. J gave up 7 bases and V 4 bases, and 14 bases lay outside the gene matches. The CDR3 runs 16 residues. CDR3 loop: CASSRSGSGSPNEQFF. The CDR3 DNA reads as TGCGCCAGCAGCCGTAGCGGGTCTGGATCCCCTAATGAGCAGTTCTTC.